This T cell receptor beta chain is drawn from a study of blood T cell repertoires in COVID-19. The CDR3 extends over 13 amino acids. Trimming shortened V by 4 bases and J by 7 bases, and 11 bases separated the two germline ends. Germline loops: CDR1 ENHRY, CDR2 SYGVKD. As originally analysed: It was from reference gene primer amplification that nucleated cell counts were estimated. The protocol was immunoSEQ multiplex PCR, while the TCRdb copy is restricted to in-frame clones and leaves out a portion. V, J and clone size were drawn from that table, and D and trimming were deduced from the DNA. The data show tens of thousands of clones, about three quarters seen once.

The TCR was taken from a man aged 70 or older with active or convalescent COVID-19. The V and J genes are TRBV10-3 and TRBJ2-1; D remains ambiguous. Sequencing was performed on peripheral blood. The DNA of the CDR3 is TGTGCCATCAGTGGACAAGGCCGAAATGAGCAGTTCTTC. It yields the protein CAISGQGRNEQFF.